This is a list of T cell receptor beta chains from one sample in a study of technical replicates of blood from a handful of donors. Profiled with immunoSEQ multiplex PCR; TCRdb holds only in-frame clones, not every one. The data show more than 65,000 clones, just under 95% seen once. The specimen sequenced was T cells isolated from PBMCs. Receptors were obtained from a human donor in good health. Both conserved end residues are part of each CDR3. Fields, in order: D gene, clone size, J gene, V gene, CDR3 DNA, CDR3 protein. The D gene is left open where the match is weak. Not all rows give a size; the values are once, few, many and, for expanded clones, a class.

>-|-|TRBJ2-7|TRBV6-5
TGTGCCAGCAGTTACGCAGGGGTTGCCTACGAGCAGTACTTC
CASSYAGVAYEQYF
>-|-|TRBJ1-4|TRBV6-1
TGTGCCAGCAGTGATGGAAGTACTCGGGGACTGTTTTTT
CASSDGSTRGLFF
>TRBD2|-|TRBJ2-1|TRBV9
TGTGCCAGCAGCGTGAGCGGGGGGATTGACAATGAGCAGTTCTTC
CASSVSGGIDNEQFF
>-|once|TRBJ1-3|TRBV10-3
TGTGCCATCAGTGAGTCCGGGGGGAGAACGCGAAACACCATATATTTT
CAISESGGRTRNTIYF
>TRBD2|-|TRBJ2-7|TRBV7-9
TGTGCCAGCAGCTCCCGGACTAGTATCCCTTACGAGCAGTACTTC
CASSSRTSIPYEQYF
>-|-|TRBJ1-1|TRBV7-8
TGTGCCAGCAGCTTAGAACGGGGATTGAACACTGAAGCTTTCTTT
CASSLERGLNTEAFF
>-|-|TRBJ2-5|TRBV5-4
TGTGCCAGCAGCCTATCATGGGGCGGTCAAGAGACCCAGTACTTC
CASSLSWGGQETQYF
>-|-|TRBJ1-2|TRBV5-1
TGCGCCAGCAGCTTCGACATCGGGAACTCCTATGGCTACACCTTC
CASSFDIGNSYGYTF
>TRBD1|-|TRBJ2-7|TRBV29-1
TGCAGCGTTGTGTTCACACCCGGGACAGGCCCTACCTACGAGCAGTACTTC
CSVVFTPGTGPTYEQYF
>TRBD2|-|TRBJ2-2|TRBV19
TGTGCCAGTAGAAAAACTAGCGGGGGATCGAACACCGGGGAGCTGTTTTTT
CASRKTSGGSNTGELFF
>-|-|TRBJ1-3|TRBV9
TGTGCCAGCAGCGTAGTATCCAGGGACACCTACTCTGGAAACACCATATATTTT
CASSVVSRDTYSGNTIYF
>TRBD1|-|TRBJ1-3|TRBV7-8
TGTGCCAGCAGCTCGGACAGGGGGAGTACTGGAAACACCATATATTTT
CASSSDRGSTGNTIYF
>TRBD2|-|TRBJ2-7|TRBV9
TGTGCCAGCAGCGCGGCGGGGGGACCCTCCTACGAGCAGTACTTC
CASSAAGGPSYEQYF
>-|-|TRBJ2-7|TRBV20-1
TGCCAAACCTACGAGCAGTACTTC
CQTYEQYF
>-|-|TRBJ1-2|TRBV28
TGTGCCAGCAGGGCTAGCGGGGGTCGGTATGGCTACACCTTC
CASRASGGRYGYTF
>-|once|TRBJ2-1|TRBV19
TGTGCCAGTAGTACAGGAGGAATCGCCTACAATGAGCAGTTCTTC
CASSTGGIAYNEQFF
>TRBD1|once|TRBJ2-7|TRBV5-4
TGTGCCAGCAGGTTGGGACAGGGGGCCTACGAGCAGTACTTC
CASRLGQGAYEQYF
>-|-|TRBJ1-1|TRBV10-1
TGCGCCAGCAGTGGAGACAGCACTGAAGCTTTCTTT
CASSGDSTEAFF
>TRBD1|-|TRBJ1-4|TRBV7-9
TGTGCCAGCAGCTCGGGACAGGATAATGAAAAACTGTTTTTT
CASSSGQDNEKLFF
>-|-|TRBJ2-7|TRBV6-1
TGTGCCAGCAGTGCAGCCCTATCTGTAGAGGGTTCTGACGAGCAGTACTTC
CASSAALSVEGSDEQYF
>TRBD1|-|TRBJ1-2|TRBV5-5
TGTGCCAGCAGCTCGACAGGGACTTATGGCTACACCTTC
CASSSTGTYGYTF
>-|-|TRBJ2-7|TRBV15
TGTGCCACCAGCTCCACGGGGGACCCATCCTACGAGCAGTACTTC
CATSSTGDPSYEQYF
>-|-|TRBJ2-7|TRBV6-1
TGTGCCAGCAGTGATCTATCCGGGACCGCGGGGGAGCAGTACTTC
CASSDLSGTAGEQYF
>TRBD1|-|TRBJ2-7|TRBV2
TGTGCCAGCACACTGCGGCCCCTTCGGGACAGGGTATCCTACGAGCAGTACTTC
CASTLRPLRDRVSYEQYF
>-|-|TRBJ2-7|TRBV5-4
TGTGCCAGCAGCCTTTTCCCCCAGTACGAGCAGTACTTC
CASSLFPQYEQYF
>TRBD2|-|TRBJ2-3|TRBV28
TGTGCCAGCAGTTTTTGGCTAGCGGGAGTGTCAGATACGCAGTATTTT
CASSFWLAGVSDTQYF
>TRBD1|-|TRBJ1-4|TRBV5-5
TGTGCCAGCAGCTTCCAGGGGGCAGGGGACGAAAAACTGTTTTTT
CASSFQGAGDEKLFF
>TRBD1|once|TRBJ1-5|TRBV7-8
TGTGCCAGCAGCTTATTAGGGGACAGGGGCCCATATCAGCCCCAGCATTTT
CASSLLGDRGPYQPQHF
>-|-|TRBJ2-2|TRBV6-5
TGTGCCAGCAGGAGGACTGCGAACACCGGGGAGCTGTTTTTT
CASRRTANTGELFF
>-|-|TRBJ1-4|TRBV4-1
TGCGCCAGCAGCCAAGCCTCAGCATTAGCGACTAATGAAAAACTGTTTTTT
CASSQASALATNEKLFF
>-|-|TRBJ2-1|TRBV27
TGTGCCAGCAGTTTATCAGGGTTGGGTTCTGGGCAGGGATGGAACAATGAGCAGTTCTTC
CASSLSGLGSGQGWNNEQFF
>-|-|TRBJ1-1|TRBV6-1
TGTGCCAGCAGCGCGGCCATGAACACTGAAGCTTTCTTT
CASSAAMNTEAFF
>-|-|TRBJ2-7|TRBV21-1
TGTGCCAGCAGCAATGGGCAGGGGGGCTACGAGCAGTACTTC
CASSNGQGGYEQYF
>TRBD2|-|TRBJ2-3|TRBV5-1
TGCGCCAGCAGCCCGCTGGTAGCGGGGCTTACCACAGATACGCAGTATTTT
CASSPLVAGLTTDTQYF
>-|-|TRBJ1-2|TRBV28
TGTGCCAGCAGTTTAATTGAAGGAGTGTATGGCTACACCTTC
CASSLIEGVYGYTF
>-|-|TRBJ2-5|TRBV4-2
TGTGCCAGCAGCCAAGATCGGGAGACCCAGTACTTC
CASSQDRETQYF
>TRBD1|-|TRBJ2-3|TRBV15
TGTGCCACCAGCCGAGGACAGGGTAGGCCAGATACGCAGTATTTT
CATSRGQGRPDTQYF
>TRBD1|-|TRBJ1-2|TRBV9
TGTGCCAGCAGCCCTCTTACAGGGGTGAGCTATGGCTACACCTTC
CASSPLTGVSYGYTF
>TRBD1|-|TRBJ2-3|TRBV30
TGTGCCTGGAGTGGGTTCGGACAGGGACGCACAGATACGCAGTATTTT
CAWSGFGQGRTDTQYF
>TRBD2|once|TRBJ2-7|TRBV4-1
TGCGCCAGCAGCCAAGCGATCCCGGGAGCGGGGTCCTACGAGCAGTACTTC
CASSQAIPGAGSYEQYF
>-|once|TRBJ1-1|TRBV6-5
TGTGCCAGCAGTTACGGTAGGAACACTGAAGCTTTCTTT
CASSYGRNTEAFF
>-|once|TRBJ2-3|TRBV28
TGTGCCAGCAGTTTGGGGGGGCCCACAGATACGCAGTATTTT
CASSLGGPTDTQYF
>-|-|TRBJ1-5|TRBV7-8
TGTGCCAGCAGCTCCGGGGTGGGATTTCCTAATCAGCCCCAGCATTTT
CASSSGVGFPNQPQHF
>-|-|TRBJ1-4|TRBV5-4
TGTGCCAGCAGCTCGCACGGGGGGACCTTAATGCCTAATGAAAAACTGTTTTTT
CASSSHGGTLMPNEKLFF
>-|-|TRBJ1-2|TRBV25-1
TGTGCCAGCAGTGAATCGGTCAGGGGAATCCCCTATGGCTACACCTTC
CASSESVRGIPYGYTF
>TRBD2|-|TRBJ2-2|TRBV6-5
TGTGCCAGCAGTCCTAGCGGGAGGGAGAGAGGGGAGCTGTTTTTT
CASSPSGRERGELFF
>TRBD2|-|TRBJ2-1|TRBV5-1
TGCGCCAGCAGCTTGGCGGGCGGGGGGGCTTACAATGAGCAGTTCTTC
CASSLAGGGAYNEQFF